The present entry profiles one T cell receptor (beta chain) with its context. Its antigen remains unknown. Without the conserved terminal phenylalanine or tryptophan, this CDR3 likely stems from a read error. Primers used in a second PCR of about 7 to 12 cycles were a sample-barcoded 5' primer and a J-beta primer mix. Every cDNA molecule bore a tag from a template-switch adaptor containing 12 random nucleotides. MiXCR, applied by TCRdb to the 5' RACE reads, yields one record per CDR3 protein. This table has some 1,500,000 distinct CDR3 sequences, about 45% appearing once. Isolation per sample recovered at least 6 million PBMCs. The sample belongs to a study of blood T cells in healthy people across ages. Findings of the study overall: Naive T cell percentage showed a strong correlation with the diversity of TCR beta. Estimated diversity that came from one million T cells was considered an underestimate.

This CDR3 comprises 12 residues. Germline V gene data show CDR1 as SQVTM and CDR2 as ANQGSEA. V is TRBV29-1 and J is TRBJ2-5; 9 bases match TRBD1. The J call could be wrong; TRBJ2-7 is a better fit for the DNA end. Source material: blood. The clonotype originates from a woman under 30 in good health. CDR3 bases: TGCAGCGTACTACAGGGGGCAGCCGAGCAGTACCTC. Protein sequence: CSVLQGAAEQYL.